This TCR beta chain came from a study of T cells after posttransplantation cyclophosphamide. Peripheral blood was collected from the related graft donor on the marrow donation day. Broader study findings: TRB clonality was highly associated with recipient CMV seropositivity and reactivation. Donor CD8+ memory clones often dominated recipient blood repertoires at later times.

This clone was found a few times. Its antigen is unknown. Profiled with immunoSEQ multiplex PCR; TCRdb holds only in-frame clones, not every one. The sample yields tens of thousands of clones, roughly 70% seen once. The CDR3 runs to 15 residues. Germline V gives CDR1 LNHDA, CDR2 SQIVND (reference sequence). Trimming cost V 4 bases and J 1 base, with 10 bases left between them. The chain has TRBV19 and TRBJ1-4; the D is unclear. The origin of this receptor is a woman aged 60-75 years in good health, CMV-negative, and a related stem cell transplant donor. What was sequenced was memory CD4+ T cells sorted from PBMCs. CDR3 sequence (DNA): TGTGCCAGTAGTAACGACTGGGTAACTAATGAAAAACTGTTTTTT. Amino acid sequence: CASSNDWVTNEKLFF. Drawing the rest from reference TRBV19 and TRBJ1-4, the complete variable domain is DGGITQSPKYLFRKEGQNVTLSCEQNLNHDAMYWYRQDPGQGLRLIYYSQIVNDFQKGDIAEGYSVSREKKESFPLTVTSAQKNPTAFYLCASSNDWVTNEKLFFGSGTQLSVL.